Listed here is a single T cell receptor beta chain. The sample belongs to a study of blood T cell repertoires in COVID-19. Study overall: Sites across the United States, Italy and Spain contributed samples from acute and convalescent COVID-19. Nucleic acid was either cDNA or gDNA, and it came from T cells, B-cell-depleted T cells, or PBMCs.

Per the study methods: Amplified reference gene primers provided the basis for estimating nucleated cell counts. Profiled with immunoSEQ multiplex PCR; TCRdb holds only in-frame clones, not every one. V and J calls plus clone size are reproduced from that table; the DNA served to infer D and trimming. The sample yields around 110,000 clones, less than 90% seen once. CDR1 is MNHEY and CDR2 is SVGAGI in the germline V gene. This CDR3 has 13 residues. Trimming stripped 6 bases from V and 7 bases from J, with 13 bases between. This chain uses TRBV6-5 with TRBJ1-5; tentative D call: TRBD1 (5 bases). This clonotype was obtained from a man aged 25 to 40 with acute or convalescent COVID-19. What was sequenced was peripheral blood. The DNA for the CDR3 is TGTGCCAGCAGACAGGTGCCCACCCAGCCCCAGCATTTT. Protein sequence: CASRQVPTQPQHF.